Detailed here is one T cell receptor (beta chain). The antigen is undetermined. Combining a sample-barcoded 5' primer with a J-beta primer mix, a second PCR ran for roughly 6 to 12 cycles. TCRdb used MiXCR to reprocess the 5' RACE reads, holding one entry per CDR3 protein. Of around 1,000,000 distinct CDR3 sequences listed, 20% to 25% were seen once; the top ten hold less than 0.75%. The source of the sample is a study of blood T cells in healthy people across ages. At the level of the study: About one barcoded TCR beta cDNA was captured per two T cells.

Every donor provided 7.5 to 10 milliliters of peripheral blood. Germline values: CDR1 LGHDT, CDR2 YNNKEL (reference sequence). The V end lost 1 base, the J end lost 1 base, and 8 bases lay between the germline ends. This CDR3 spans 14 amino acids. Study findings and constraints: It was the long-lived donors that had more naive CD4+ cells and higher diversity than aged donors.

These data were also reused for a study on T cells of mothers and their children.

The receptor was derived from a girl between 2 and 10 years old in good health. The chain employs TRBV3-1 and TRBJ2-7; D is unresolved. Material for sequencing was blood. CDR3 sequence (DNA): TGTGCCAGCAGCCAAGCAGGCGGATCCTACGAGCAGTACTTC. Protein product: CASSQAGGSYEQYF.